Listed below are T cell receptor beta chains from one sample, sequenced in a study of OX40 agonist ivuxolimab in advanced cancers. The repertoire was sequenced with immunoSEQ multiplex PCR; TCRdb's copy has only in-frame clones and lacks some. Of more than 30,000 clones in the sample, roughly 87% were seen once. The sequencing here drew on CD4+ or CD8+ T cells sorted from blood, taken in a trial of the OX40 agonist ivuxolimab. The receptors shown here come from an adult with an advanced solid tumor such as melanoma, head and neck, liver or kidney cancer. Both conserved end residues are part of each CDR3.

>TRBV2|TRBJ2-5
CATRLTETQYF
>TRBV9|TRBJ2-5
CASSAITGFGETQYF
>TRBV6-5|TRBJ1-1
CASSYSWNTEAFF
>TRBV19|TRBJ1-6
CASSLRTASSYNSPLHF
>TRBV5-6|TRBJ1-1
CASSLQGGRAEAFF
>TRBV2|TRBJ2-2
CASTDRGNTGELFF
>TRBV28|TRBJ1-1
CASSFRGAGTEAFF
>TRBV27|TRBJ1-3
CASSLGGRSGNTIYF
>TRBV7-6|TRBJ2-7
CASSSTRYEQYF
>TRBV5-2|TRBJ1-2
CASKYIREYAYGYTF
>TRBV30|TRBJ2-5
CAWSRTGRGQETQYF
>TRBV7-9|TRBJ2-1
CASSVPLGPNEQFF
>TRBV5-1|TRBJ2-5
CASSLDPGTAETQYF
>TRBV9|TRBJ2-5
CASSAYRGQETQYF
>TRBV7-3|TRBJ2-2
CASSLAPNTGELFF
>TRBV28|TRBJ2-5
CASSLGLAGGGETQYF
>TRBV5-4|TRBJ2-7
CASSLSGGSSYEQYF
>TRBV30|TRBJ1-6
CAWRGNTGVSPLHF
>TRBV7-8|TRBJ2-3
CASSLGQASGTSTDTQYF
>TRBV7-2|TRBJ2-7
CASSSRAGPDYEQYF
>TRBV30|TRBJ1-1
CAWTLRSGQMNTEAFF
>TRBV6-4|TRBJ2-7
CASSESQGATYEQYF
>TRBV15|TRBJ2-1
CATSRDRGEVKEFF
>TRBV7-3|TRBJ2-2
CASSHNRAVGTGELFF
>TRBV6-1|TRBJ1-2
CASSGLSVAGYTF
>TRBV30|TRBJ1-5
CAWSDSNQPQHF
>TRBV6-1|TRBJ2-1
CASSEQGASYNEQFF
>TRBV6-4|TRBJ2-3
CASSHYASGSTDTQYF
>TRBV6-4|TRBJ1-2
CASRDRVGDGYTF